This TCR beta chain was recovered during a study of tumor-infiltrating lymphocytes in primary liver carcinoma (dated by TCRdb to about 2017). Context from the whole study: Hepatocellular carcinoma (four) or combined HCC and intrahepatic cholangiocarcinoma (one) was present in the five patients, who were three men and two women aged 30 to 69 years. Tumors of the five patients were stage T1-T3 N0M0 with maximum diameters of roughly 4.2 to 11 cm. To link TCRbeta repertoire diversity to the local molecular phenotype, the 20 to 30 tumor region samples were profiled with Agilent mRNA microarrays. Reproducibility between technical replicate repertoires was high, with correlation coefficients above 0.95 and mean shared-clone rates approximately 0.88. TCRbeta repertoire sequencing covered 35 or so specimens from 5 patients: 25 or so tumor regions, 5 adjacent noncancerous liver tissues and 5 peripheral blood samples. TCRbeta repertoire sequencing, expression microarrays and whole-exome sequencing were combined in the study across five regions of each liver tumor, with adjacent normal tissue and blood also included. Each sample produced about 3.65 to 7.5 million productive TCRbeta reads, and read depth showed no significant difference between tissue types. What the work shows at the level of the full study, not this receptor alone: Consistent with antigen-driven expansion, pairs of tumor regions showed higher repertoire overlap (mean roughly 35%) than either tumor-adjacent pairs (approximately 17%) or tumor-blood pairs (around 14%). Because the samples were bulk and unsorted, CD4+ and CD8+ T cell repertoires could not be compared. Only roughly 7-25% of top clones appeared in all five regions of a tumor, which suggests that tumor-infiltrating T cells are spatially heterogeneous. The study included only a few patients, and the authors note findings should be validated in a larger study. The top 250 clones accounted for a significantly greater share of the repertoire in tumors than in blood (p = 0.039). Only the TCR beta chain was sequenced, so true repertoire diversity is likely underestimated because unpaired alpha chains were not captured.

CDR1 and CDR2 (SGHNT, YENEEA) derive from the germline V gene. Including cysteine and phenylalanine, the CDR3 has 13 amino acids. Solely the CDR3 DNA is kept, with 39 bases framed from the first base. This clonotype was counted once. Its antigen is still unknown. At one end the junction does not follow the germline gene, possibly because of a read error. Starting from roughly 540 ng total RNA, TCRbeta-specific cDNA was produced by reverse transcription with a constant-region primer and ProtoScript II reverse transcriptase. The TCRbeta libraries were prepared through three rounds of nested multiplex PCR following a slightly modified ARM-PCR procedure. Each of the first two PCR rounds ran for about 10 cycles and used multiplex TRBV1-TRBV30 forward primers together with a Cbeta reverse primer. Sample barcodes and Illumina adapters were added in a final 25-cycle PCR with Deep VentR polymerase. Amplicons of 200-500 bp were gel-purified with a QIAquick gel extraction kit before sequencing. An Illumina HiSeq 2500 was used to sequence the TCRbeta amplicons with 250-bp paired-end reads. In the authors' own workflow: Trimmomatic v0.33 was used to quality-trim the reads, and FLASH v1.2.11 was used to merge paired reads so that full CDR3 sequences could be recovered. V, D and J germline segments were assigned to the rearranged TCRbeta sequences by MiGEC v1.2.1b. VDJtools v1.0.0 computed clonotype statistics and Shannon-Wiener diversity indices. Except for diversity analysis, only the 250 most abundant clonotypes of each sample were used in subsequent analyses to reduce sampling bias. TCRdb applied fastp at Q25 and MiXCR to the public reads, then kept only in-frame beta chains. When rows share a CDR3 protein, they turn into one entry using the most common DNA and genes. TCRdb's processing, not the authors' own work, is the source of the V and J calls. The sample data list tens of thousands of distinct CDR3 sequences, and about two thirds of these were observed just once. Approximately 54% of the sample comes from the top ten.

Without any cell sorting, total RNA and DNA were co-extracted from roughly 21-30 mg of bulk tissue using the AllPrep DNA/RNA mini kit. Between late 2015 and early 2016, roughly five patients in China with histopathologically diagnosed primary liver carcinoma had surgical resection. At the time of sampling, the patients were treatment-naive and had chronic HBV infection. Each tumor was sampled at five spatially separated regions: the tumor centre plus the superior, inferior, left-lateral and right-lateral poles. According to histology, viable tumor cells made up more than 80% of every tumor sample. Fresh tumor and adjacent tissue pieces were bisected, with one half stored in RNAlater at -80 degrees C and the other half sent for histology.

The chain was built from TRBV11-3 and TRBJ2-1; the D gene cannot be named for sure. The sequenced material came from liver tumor tissue from sampling region 2. The cell subset or site label of this sample denotes: tumor region T2, inferior pole. The TCR comes from a man between 40 and 49 years old with primary liver carcinoma and hepatitis B virus infection. CDR3 protein: CAISSDPLSEQFF. In nucleotides, the sequence is TGTGCCATCAGCTCGGACCCACTGAGTGAGCAGTTCTTC.